This passage covers 29 T cell receptor beta chains from one sample sequenced in a study of blood T cell repertoires in COVID-19. Repertoires were generated with immunoSEQ multiplex PCR, while TCRdb's copy carries only in-frame clones and drops some. The sample carries 200,000 to 250,000 clones, 83% recorded once. The source material was peripheral blood. Receptors were obtained from a woman in her twenties or thirties with COVID-19, enrolled during active disease.

The V call is TRBV7-9, the J call TRBJ2-7, with 13 nucleotides matching TRBD2. There are 19 residues in the CDR3. Germline V gene lookup returns CDR1 SEHNR and CDR2 FQNEAQ (reference sequence). V shed 4 bases and J 0 bases; nucleotides not matched to a gene: 12. CDR3 protein: CASSSLPGLAGPRSYEQYF. CDR3 DNA: TGTGCCAGCAGCTCGTTACCGGGACTAGCGGGACCCCGCTCCTACGAGCAGTACTTC.

The chain uses TRBV6-4 and TRBJ2-1; TRBD2 matches 10 bases. Germline CDR1 and CDR2: MRHNA and SNTAGT. The CDR3 is 15 amino acids. V was pared by 6 bases and J by 6 bases, with 8 bases of the junction left unmatched. DNA for the CDR3: TGTGCCAGCAGCCCTCTAGCGGGAGAGGGCAATGAGCAGTTCTTC. Translating gives CASSPLAGEGNEQFF.

The chain couples TRBV30 to TRBJ2-7, with a possible D match to TRBD1 (6 bases). The CDR3 has 16 amino acids. Germline V gives CDR1 GTSNPN, CDR2 SVGIG (reference sequence). The ends were cut back, 1 base at V and 0 bases at J, with 16 bases in the middle. Here the CDR3 reads CAWSAIQGFSSYEQYF. The CDR3 DNA reads as TGTGCCTGGAGTGCCATACAGGGATTTAGCTCCTACGAGCAGTACTTC.

This chain links TRBV28 with TRBJ1-1; the D is unclear. CDR3 length: 11 residues. Germline V gene lookup returns CDR1 MDHEN and CDR2 SYDVKM. Trimming removed 4 bases at V and 6 bases at J, with 6 bases between. The DNA for the CDR3 is TGTGCCAGCAGTTCCCTTGCTGAAGCTTTCTTT. Protein product: CASSSLAEAFF.

In nucleotides, the CDR3 is TGTGCCAGCAGCTTAAAGAAGACAGGAGCTGGAAACACCATATATTTT. Translated: CASSLKKTGAGNTIYF. This chain joins TRBV7-2 and TRBJ1-3, with D perhaps TRBD1 (6 bases). This CDR3 spans 16 amino acids. Trimming removed 2 bases at V and 2 bases at J, with 13 bases between. The germline CDR1 and CDR2 sequences are SGHTA and FQGNSA. Filled out from reference TRBV7-2 and TRBJ1-3, the complete variable domain reads GAGVSQSPSNKVTEKGKDVELRCDPISGHTALYWYRQSLGQGLEFLIYFQGNSAPDKSGLPSDRFSAERTGGSVSTLTIQRTQQEDSAVYLCASSLKKTGAGNTIYFGEGSWLTVV.

This chain connects TRBV7-8 to TRBJ1-2; 8 bases align to TRBD1. Per the germline V gene, CDR1 is SGHVS and CDR2 is FQNEAQ. This CDR3 region has 15 residues. V lost 3 bases and J lost 7; bases outside the gene matches: 10. CDR3 sequence reads: CASSFFQAGGSGYTF. As DNA, the CDR3 is TGTGCCAGCAGCTTTTTCCAGGCAGGGGGCTCTGGCTACACCTTC.

The chain recombines TRBV9 with TRBJ2-7, with 10 bases identical to TRBD1. The ends lost 6 bases at V and 1 base at J; junction bases unmatched: 10. There are 16 residues in the CDR3. The germline V gene has CDR1 SGDLS and CDR2 YYNGEE. The CDR3 nucleotides are TGTGCCAGCACCCCGACCGGGACAGGGGATTCCTACGAGCAGTACTTC. This sequence encodes CASTPTGTGDSYEQYF.

The J gene is TRBJ1-3, the V gene TRBV9; D remains ambiguous. Germline CDR1 is SGDLS and CDR2 is YYNGEE. V shed 0 bases and J shed 0 bases, with 10 bases lying between them. CDR3 length: 16 amino acids. CDR3 amino acids: CASSVGADNSGNTIYF. In DNA form, the CDR3 reads TGTGCCAGCAGCGTAGGGGCCGATAACTCTGGAAACACCATATATTTT.

The chain employs TRBV2 and TRBJ1-1, with unresolved D. Germline-derived CDR1 and CDR2 are SNHLY and FYNNEI. CDR3 length equals 13 residues. The germline V and J ends were trimmed by 5 bases and 1 base, with 8 bases remaining between them. The CDR3 coding sequence is TGTGCCAGCAGTCTCGACAAGAACACTGAAGCTTTCTTT. Its translation is CASSLDKNTEAFF.

This chain connects TRBV7-3 to TRBJ2-3; D might be TRBD1 (5 bases). This CDR3 is 15 amino acids long. V was shortened by 2 bases and J by 2 bases, with 11 bases between the two germline ends. CDR1 is SGHTA, CDR2 FQGTGA, per germline. The CDR3 loop is CASSLVQGLTDTQYF. CDR3 nucleotide sequence: TGTGCCAGCAGCTTAGTGCAGGGTCTCACAGATACGCAGTATTTT.

The table lists this clone with a count of one. The chain combines TRBV4-3 with TRBJ2-2; 11 bases are a match to TRBD1. Germline assignment: CDR1 LGHNA and CDR2 YSLEER. The length of the CDR3 is 17 residues. With 3 bases clipped from V and 4 bases from J, the junction kept 7 bases outside the gene matches. The CDR3 loop reads CASSHAQGQGGTGELFF. The CDR3 DNA is TGCGCCAGCAGCCACGCCCAGGGACAGGGGGGCACCGGGGAGCTGTTTTTT.

The table lists this clone with a count of one. V usage is TRBV9 and J usage is TRBJ2-1; possible D gene TRBD1, 5 bases. Germline V gives CDR1 SGDLS, CDR2 YYNGEE. The CDR3 sequence is 15 residues long. V lost 4 bases and J lost 8, with 19 bases in between. The CDR3 spells CASSSLGAVWDEQFF. The DNA for the CDR3 is TGTGCCAGCAGCTCCCTTGGGGCGGTTTGGGATGAGCAGTTCTTC.

The chain couples TRBV11-3 to TRBJ2-7; 7 bases match TRBD1. This CDR3 contains 16 residues. The V segment lost 1 base and the J segment 2 bases; nucleotides outside the gene matches: 8. CDR1 and CDR2 from the germline V gene are SGHNT and YENEEA. The CDR3 sequence is CASSLGLRDSTYEQYF. CDR3 bases: TGTGCCAGCAGCTTAGGACTCCGGGACAGCACCTACGAGCAGTACTTC.

CDR3 loop: CASSLLGGHYEQYF. As DNA, the CDR3 is TGTGCCAGCAGCTTACTAGGGGGCCACTACGAGCAGTACTTC. This rearrangement joins TRBV11-2 to TRBJ2-7; 7 positions agree with TRBD1. This CDR3 is built from 14 residues. V gave up 2 bases and J gave up 3 bases; unmatched junction bases: 4. Germline V gives CDR1 SGHAT, CDR2 FQNNGV. Together with reference TRBV11-2 and TRBJ2-7, the CDR3 gives the full variable domain: EAGVAQSPRYKIIEKRQSVAFWCNPISGHATLYWYQQILGQGPKLLIQFQNNGVVDDSQLPKDRFSAERLKGVDSTLKIQPAKLEDSAVYLCASSLLGGHYEQYFGPGTRLTVT.

A few counts support this clone. The rearrangement joins TRBV4-1 to TRBJ2-2; 9 positions agree with TRBD2. CDR1 and CDR2 (germline): MGHRA, YSYEKL. Trimming removed 4 bases from V and 2 bases from J; junction bases left unmatched: 2. This CDR3 region has 15 residues. CDR3 amino acids: CASSLAGANTGELFF. As DNA, the CDR3 is TGCGCCAGCAGCCTAGCGGGAGCAAACACCGGGGAGCTGTTTTTT.

This rearrangement joins TRBV7-3 to TRBJ2-5, with D possibly TRBD1 on 6 matching bases. The CDR3 runs to 13 residues. Trimming pared 6 bases from V and 1 base from J, leaving 9 bases between. Germline CDR1 SGHTA, CDR2 FQGTGA. CDR3 loop: CASSSGAQETQYF. The CDR3 DNA follows: TGTGCCAGCAGTTCAGGGGCCCAAGAGACCCAGTACTTC.

This clone was observed a single time. The V call is TRBV27, the J call TRBJ2-2, with 7 bases that match TRBD2. The CDR3 is 15 amino acids. V lost 5 bases, J lost 7 bases, and 10 bases stayed unmatched. Germline assignment: CDR1 MNHEY and CDR2 SMNVEV (reference sequence). CDR3 in DNA: TGTGCCAGCAGTGTCCAAGGACTAGTAATCGGGGAGCTGTTTTTT. It translates to CASSVQGLVIGELFF.

The chain employs TRBV19 and TRBJ1-5; possible D gene TRBD1, 5 bases. CDR1 and CDR2 from the germline V gene are LNHDA and SQIVND (reference sequence). The CDR3 runs 18 residues. V was cut by 2 bases and J by 2 bases, with 19 bases left in between. CDR3 region: CASSIRQTELHCNQPQHF. The CDR3 bases are TGTGCCAGTAGTATACGGCAGACAGAGCTCCATTGCAATCAGCCCCAGCATTTT.

V gene TRBV9 combines with J gene TRBJ2-7; TRBD2 aligns across 10 bases. V shed 3 bases, J shed 6 bases, and the junction held 12 bases outside the gene matches. This CDR3 spans 16 amino acids. Germline V gives CDR1 SGDLS, CDR2 YYNGEE. CDR3 in DNA: TGTGCCAGCAGCGCGAGGGCGAGCGGGAGGGCCGGCGAGCAGTACTTC. Protein sequence: CASSARASGRAGEQYF.

This clone has only a few counts. The chain carries TRBV7-2 and TRBJ2-5, with a tentative D call TRBD2 (5 bases). The V and J ends lost 5 bases and 3 bases respectively, with 13 bases between them. The CDR3 runs to 14 residues. Germline-derived CDR1 and CDR2 are SGHTA and FQGNSA. DNA for the CDR3: TGTGCCAGCAGCGGATTCGGGCGGGAAGAGACCCAGTACTTC. This translates into CASSGFGREETQYF.

This chain's CDR3 is CASSRIRASGKETQYF. In DNA form, the CDR3 reads TGTGCCAGCAGCCGTATAAGGGCTAGCGGGAAAGAGACCCAGTACTTC. The rearrangement joins TRBV3-1 (or the pseudogene TRBV3-2) to TRBJ2-5; TRBD2 aligns across 9 bases. Germline lookup yields CDR1 LGHDT and CDR2 YNNKEL (reference sequence). CDR3 size: 16 residues. V was clipped by 4 bases and J by 3 bases; unmatched bases: 9.

The chain is built from TRBV27 and TRBJ1-2; D not resolved. The V gene's germline CDR1 is MNHEY and CDR2 SMNVEV (reference sequence). V shed 4 bases and J shed 4 bases, with 10 bases lying between them. This CDR3 is built from 13 residues. CDR3 sequence (DNA): TGTGCCAGCAGTTACCGCGGAAGCTATGGCTACACCTTC. Its protein product is CASSYRGSYGYTF.

V and J are TRBV2 and TRBJ2-5; tentatively, D is TRBD2 (5 bases). CDR1 is SNHLY and CDR2 is FYNNEI in the germline V gene. V lost 8 bases, J lost 0 bases, and 13 bases lay in between. The CDR3 has 14 amino acids. The CDR3 spells CASGIMRDQETQYF. CDR3 nucleotide sequence: TGTGCCAGCGGTATTATGAGGGACCAAGAGACCCAGTACTTC.

This sequence joins TRBV28 and TRBJ2-6, with a possible D match to TRBD1 (5 bases). This CDR3 spans 16 amino acids. The V and J ends lost 4 bases and 0 bases respectively, with 10 bases between them. Germline V gene sequence: CDR1 MDHEN, CDR2 SYDVKM. The CDR3: CASSSTGASGANVLTF. The CDR3 coding sequence is TGTGCCAGCAGTTCTACAGGTGCCTCTGGGGCCAACGTCCTGACTTTC.

The V call is TRBV4-3, the J call TRBJ2-2; D is unclear. V lost 0 bases to trimming and J lost 1 base, with 12 bases between them. The CDR3 spans 17 residues. Germline V gene data show CDR1 as LGHNA and CDR2 as YSLEER. CDR3 loop: CASSQESPAGNTGELFF. CDR3 DNA sequence: TGCGCCAGCAGCCAAGAGTCCCCGGCAGGGAACACCGGGGAGCTGTTTTTT.

This clone turned up a few times. The genes are TRBV7-2 and TRBJ1-5; D may be TRBD1 (6 bases). The CDR3 has 15 residues. The germline V and J ends were trimmed by 5 bases and 0 bases, with 11 bases remaining between them. Germline assignment: CDR1 SGHTA and CDR2 FQGNSA. CDR3 region: CASSPGQSSNQPQHF. The CDR3 DNA sequence: TGTGCCAGCAGCCCCGGACAGAGTAGCAATCAGCCCCAGCATTTT.

The V call is TRBV18, the J call TRBJ2-3; 7 nucleotides match TRBD2. Germline CDR1 and CDR2: KGHSH and LQKENI. Unmatched junction bases numbered 3, after V lost 3 bases and J lost 3 bases. The CDR3 length is 14 residues. The CDR3 loop is CASSPSGVTDTQYF. CDR3 DNA: TGTGCCAGCTCACCCAGCGGGGTAACAGATACGCAGTATTTT.

The V gene is TRBV18, the J gene TRBJ2-3; D is possibly TRBD1 (6 bases). Germline values: CDR1 KGHSH, CDR2 LQKENI. Trimming stripped 1 base from V and 0 bases from J, with 14 bases between. The CDR3 runs to 17 residues. DNA of the CDR3: TGTGCCAGCTCACCACTTGGCAGGGGAGCTAGCACAGATACGCAGTATTTT. It translates to CASSPLGRGASTDTQYF.

The chain employs TRBV30 and TRBJ2-5; tentative D call: TRBD2 (6 bases). This CDR3 contains 15 residues. The V gene lost 4 bases and the J gene lost 1 base, with 16 bases spanning the gap. The germline gives CDR1 GTSNPN, CDR2 SVGIG (reference sequence). The CDR3 loop reads CAWMEGTNFQETQYF. CDR3 DNA: TGTGCCTGGATGGAGGGTACTAATTTCCAAGAGACCCAGTACTTC.